A single sample gave rise to the 30 T cell receptor beta chains below, sequenced in a study of T cell responses to AZD1222 COVID-19 vaccine. Sequencing was performed with immunoSEQ multiplex PCR; in TCRdb, only in-frame clones are kept and a portion is missing. The repertoire holds 110,000 to 150,000 clones, around 90% seen once, with approximately 3.7% in the top ten. The specimen was peripheral blood, collected on day 0 of AZD1222 vaccination. The source is an adult in good health.

The V call is TRBV19, the J call TRBJ2-1; 9 bases align to TRBD2. V lost 6 bases to trimming and J lost 10 bases; unmatched junction nucleotides: 13. The germline gives CDR1 LNHDA, CDR2 SQIVND (reference sequence). The CDR3 sequence is 15 residues long. The DNA of the CDR3 is TGTGCCAGTAGCCGCGTGGTAGCGGGAGAAGGGGAGCAGTTCTTC. It translates to CASSRVVAGEGEQFF.

CDR3 sequence (DNA): TGTGCCATCAGTGAGCCAAACCAGGGGATTGTCAATGAGCAGTTCTTC. Translating it yields CAISEPNQGIVNEQFF. This chain links TRBV10-3 with TRBJ2-1; a possible D gene is TRBD1 (6 bases). The CDR3 contains 16 residues. Between the trimmed V and J ends, which lost 2 bases and 6 bases, there was a span of 17 bases. CDR1 is ENHRY, CDR2 SYGVKD, per germline.

The genes are TRBV6-5 and TRBJ1-5; possible D gene TRBD1, 5 bases. This CDR3 is built from 15 residues. The ends were cut back, 6 bases at V and 5 bases at J, with 17 bases in the middle. CDR1 and CDR2 (germline): MNHEY, SVGAGI. The CDR3 here is CASSRGTGRDQPQHF. DNA of the CDR3: TGTGCCAGCAGCCGAGGGACTGGACGGGATCAGCCCCAGCATTTT.

The chain carries TRBV5-1 and TRBJ1-4, with D perhaps matching TRBD1 (6 bases). The CDR3 length is 15 residues. V lost 0 bases to trimming and J lost 4 bases, with 10 bases between them. Germline CDR1 and CDR2: SGHRS and YFSETQ. CDR3 sequence: CASSLARQDNEKLFF. CDR3 in DNA: TGCGCCAGCAGCTTGGCGCGACAGGATAATGAAAAACTGTTTTTT.

V is TRBV5-1 and J is TRBJ1-6, with TRBD1 identical over 7 bases. Germline loops: CDR1 SGHRS, CDR2 YFSETQ. The CDR3 sequence is 14 residues long. V shed 0 bases, J shed 7 bases, and the junction held 1 base outside the gene matches. The CDR3 region has the DNA TGCGCCAGCAGCTTGGAGGGGGCGAATTCACCCCTCCACTTT. It encodes CASSLEGANSPLHF.

This clone was counted a few times. CDR3: CASSLGQGRSQETQYF. The CDR3 coding sequence is TGCGCCAGCAGCTTGGGTCAAGGCAGGAGTCAAGAGACCCAGTACTTC. The chain uses TRBV5-1 and TRBJ2-5; D unclear. The CDR3 is 16 amino acids. Trimming pared 0 bases from V and 2 bases from J, leaving 14 bases between. The V gene's germline CDR1 is SGHRS and CDR2 YFSETQ.

The chain is built from TRBV21-1 and TRBJ1-2; the table names TRBD1, a call not compared with the DNA. TRBV21-1 is flagged as a pseudogene. The CDR3 has 16 amino acids. The CDR3 bases are TGTGCCAGCAGAGTCCCGACAGGGCTAAGCCCCTGGGGCTACACCTTC. Amino acids: CASRVPTGLSPWGYTF.

The V call is TRBV30, the J call TRBJ1-1, with D hard to call. Germline loops: CDR1 GTSNPN, CDR2 SVGIG (reference sequence). Trimming took off 3 bases at V and 2 bases at J, with 4 bases between the two ends. This CDR3 contains 11 residues. The CDR3 nucleotides read TGTGCCTGGAGCCGAAACACTGAAGCTTTCTTT. This translates into CAWSRNTEAFF.

The V and J genes are TRBV28 and TRBJ1-1; D is ambiguous. Germline V gives CDR1 MDHEN, CDR2 SYDVKM. Deletions cut 3 bases from V and 9 bases from J, with 17 bases between. This CDR3 is 14 amino acids long. The CDR3 sequence is CASSFNRAALQAFF. The CDR3 DNA follows: TGTGCCAGCAGTTTCAACCGGGCCGCCTTACAAGCTTTCTTT. The complete variable domain, with remaining parts taken from reference TRBV28 and TRBJ1-1, reads DVKVTQSSRYLVKRTGEKVFLECVQDMDHENMFWYRQDPGLGLRLIYFSYDVKMKEKGDIPEGYSVSREKKERFSLILESASTNQTSMYLCASSFNRAALQAFFGQGTRLTVV.

J is TRBJ1-5 and V is TRBV15, with D hard to call. There are 12 residues in the CDR3. Trimming pared 1 base from V and 5 bases from J, leaving 3 bases between. Germline lookup yields CDR1 LNHNV and CDR2 YYDKDF (reference sequence). CDR3 amino acids: CATSRGYQPQHF. CDR3 bases: TGTGCCACCAGCAGAGGTTATCAGCCCCAGCATTTT.

The chain links TRBV7-9 to TRBJ1-4, with TRBD1 matching over 7 bases. The junction had 7 bases not matched to a gene; V was cut back by 5 bases and J by 7 bases. The CDR3 length is 14 residues. Germline V gene data show CDR1 as SEHNR and CDR2 as FQNEAQ (reference sequence). In DNA form, the CDR3 reads TGTGCCAGCAGCCTACAGGGGCCCGGTGAAAAACTGTTTTTT. Amino acid sequence: CASSLQGPGEKLFF. The variable domain in full, completed from reference TRBV7-9 and TRBJ1-4, reads DTGVSQNPRHKITKRGQNVTFRCDPISEHNRLYWYRQTLGQGPEFLTYFQNEAQLEKSRLLSDRFSAERPKGSFSTLEIQRTEQGDSAMYLCASSLQGPGEKLFFGSGTQLSVL.

V and J are TRBV20-1 and TRBJ2-3; D gene unclear. This CDR3 has 11 residues. Trimming stripped 3 bases from V and 5 bases from J, with 6 bases between. From germline, CDR1 is DFQATT and CDR2 SNEGSKA (reference sequence). CDR3 bases: TGCAGTGCTAGCATTATAGATACGCAGTATTTT. Residues: CSASIIDTQYF.

In this sample, this clone turned up once. The J gene is TRBJ2-2, the V gene TRBV21-1; TRBD2, the D gene given by the table, was not confirmed from the DNA. TRBV21-1 is flagged as a pseudogene. The CDR3 length is 13 residues. DNA for the CDR3: TGTGCCAGCGTAGGGGGGGCAACCGGGGAGCTGTTTTTT. Encoded protein: CASVGGATGELFF.

The gene calls are TRBV5-1 and TRBJ1-3; 10 nucleotides agree with TRBD1. Looked up from germline, CDR1 is SGHRS and CDR2 is YFSETQ. CDR3 length: 16 residues. Trimming at V came to 6 bases and at J to 0 bases, leaving 6 bases not matched to a gene. Here the CDR3 DNA reads TGCGCCAGCAAAACAGGACAGGGGGGCTCTGGAAACACCATATATTTT. Translation: CASKTGQGGSGNTIYF.

This chain connects TRBV28 to TRBJ1-2; D might be TRBD1 (6 bases). V was shortened by 6 bases and J by 2 bases, with 10 bases between the two germline ends. The CDR3 runs 13 residues. Germline V CDR1 and CDR2: MDHEN, SYDVKM. CDR3 region: CASREGTNYGYTF. The CDR3 DNA reads TGTGCCAGCAGAGAGGGGACAAACTATGGCTACACCTTC.

The chain links TRBV7-2 to TRBJ1-6; TRBD1 might be the D (5 bases). Germline V gene sequence: CDR1 SGHTA, CDR2 FQGNSA. The V end lost 2 bases, the J end lost 2 bases, and 10 bases lay between the germline ends. The CDR3 covers 16 residues. Here the CDR3 reads CASSLRGAAYNSPLHF. The CDR3 nucleotides are TGTGCCAGCAGCTTAAGAGGGGCCGCCTATAATTCACCCCTCCACTTT.

The chain couples TRBV6-2 or TRBV6-3 to TRBJ2-2, with D perhaps TRBD1 or TRBD2 (5 bases each). CDR3 length equals 17 residues. The germline V gene has CDR1 MNHEY and CDR2 SVGEGT. Trimming took off 0 bases at V and 7 bases at J, with 18 bases between the two ends. The CDR3 DNA is TGTGCCAGCAGTTACTCGTCTAGCCTCAGGGTGGGCGGGGAGCTGTTTTTT. Translated: CASSYSSSLRVGGELFF.

The CDR3 bases are TGTGCCAGCACCCAGTGGGCAGGGGGTGGCTACACCTTC. As protein: CASTQWAGGGYTF. The chain links TRBV7-8 to TRBJ1-2; 7 nucleotides match TRBD1. The CDR3 covers 13 residues. The V gene's germline CDR1 is SGHVS and CDR2 FQNEAQ. V lost 7 bases to trimming and J lost 7 bases; unmatched junction nucleotides: 9.

The chain employs TRBV13 and TRBJ2-3; weak D call: TRBD2 (5 bases). CDR1 and CDR2 (germline): PRHDT, FYEKMQ (reference sequence). Trimming took off 0 bases at V and 4 bases at J, with 14 bases between the two ends. This CDR3 spans 16 amino acids. CDR3 DNA: TGTGCCAGCAGCTTAGGGGTTGGAGGAGGCGCAGATACGCAGTATTTT. It is translated as CASSLGVGGGADTQYF.

The chain recombines TRBV9 with TRBJ1-2; 7 bases match TRBD1. Trimming cost V 6 bases and J 2 bases; bases outside gene matches: 10. The CDR3 totals 15 residues. CDR1 is SGDLS and CDR2 is YYNGEE in the germline V gene. This CDR3 is CASTTGEGTNYGYTF. The CDR3 region has the DNA TGTGCCAGCACCACAGGGGAGGGCACCAACTATGGCTACACCTTC.

The chain couples TRBV27 to TRBJ1-1, with a tentative D call TRBD1 (5 bases). Germline assignment: CDR1 MNHEY and CDR2 SMNVEV (reference sequence). The ends were cut back, 6 bases at V and 0 bases at J, with 8 bases in the middle. The CDR3 contains 13 residues. DNA for the CDR3: TGTGCCAGCAGACGACAGATGAACACTGAAGCTTTCTTT. As protein: CASRRQMNTEAFF.

V and J are TRBV27 and TRBJ1-2; 10 bases map to TRBD1. The ends lost 1 base at V and 3 bases at J; junction bases unmatched: 11. In germline, CDR1 is MNHEY, CDR2 SMNVEV (reference sequence). The CDR3 length is 18 residues. In DNA, the CDR3 is TGTGCCAGCAGTTTATATCGACAGGGGGCGTCGGGCGACTATGGCTACACCTTC. The encoded protein is CASSLYRQGASGDYGYTF.

The gene calls are TRBV2 and TRBJ2-5; 12 positions agree with TRBD2. The CDR3 covers 14 residues. Trimming took 7 bases from V and 4 from J; bases not matched to a gene: 4. Germline V gene data show CDR1 as SNHLY and CDR2 as FYNNEI. The CDR3 sequence is CASTGTSGRETQYF. CDR3 bases: TGTGCCAGCACTGGGACTAGCGGGCGAGAGACCCAGTACTTC.

The J gene is TRBJ1-6, the V gene TRBV27; D is possibly TRBD1 (6 bases). V was cut by 7 bases and J by 7 bases, with 14 bases left in between. The CDR3 is 14 amino acids. Germline V gene lookup returns CDR1 MNHEY and CDR2 SMNVEV (reference sequence). CDR3 DNA sequence: TGTGCCAGCACCCAACAGGGCCCCAATTCACCCCTCCACTTT. Its translation is CASTQQGPNSPLHF.

V is TRBV7-9 and J is TRBJ1-3, with TRBD1 as a possible D gene (5 bases). CDR1 SEHNR and CDR2 FQNEAQ come from the germline V gene (reference sequence). V was trimmed by 6 bases and J by 0 bases, leaving 18 bases between them. The CDR3 consists of 17 residues. CDR3 nucleotides: TGTGCCAGCAGTACTCCGGGACTCTTGAGCTCTGGAAACACCATATATTTT. Translated: CASSTPGLLSSGNTIYF.

CDR3 nucleotides: TGTGCCAGCAGTTCACATGGGGGCGCCGGAACTGAAGCTTTCTTT. Encoded protein: CASSSHGGAGTEAFF. The V and J genes are TRBV28 and TRBJ1-1; D might be TRBD1 (6 bases). V was clipped by 4 bases and J by 5 bases, with 17 bases between them. This CDR3 has 15 residues. Germline CDR1 is MDHEN and CDR2 is SYDVKM.

J is TRBJ2-1 and V is TRBV3-1 (or the pseudogene TRBV3-2); 8 bases fit TRBD2. The V segment lost 3 bases and the J segment 4 bases; nucleotides outside the gene matches: 5. The CDR3 is made up of 15 amino acids. Germline values: CDR1 LGHDT, CDR2 YNNKEL (reference sequence). The CDR3 region has the DNA TGTGCCAGCAGCCACCCTAGCGGGCTGTACAATGAGCAGTTCTTC. This codes for CASSHPSGLYNEQFF.

The chain recombines TRBV5-5 with TRBJ1-5; maybe TRBD1 (6 bases). The V end lost 5 bases, the J end lost 6 bases, and 18 bases lay between the germline ends. This CDR3 spans 15 amino acids. Germline V lookup: CDR1 SGHKS, CDR2 YYEKEE (reference sequence). CDR3 DNA: TGTGCCAGCAGTCCCGTCCCAGGAGGGGGTCAGCCCCAGCATTTT. Protein product: CASSPVPGGGQPQHF.

The J gene is TRBJ2-1, the V gene TRBV7-9, with D perhaps matching TRBD2 (6 bases). The CDR3 loop spans 14 amino acids. Trimming took off 5 bases at V and 3 bases at J, with 11 bases between the two ends. Germline V gives CDR1 SEHNR, CDR2 FQNEAQ (reference sequence). The CDR3 reads CASSQGGNYNEQFF. DNA of the CDR3: TGTGCCAGCAGCCAAGGCGGGAACTACAATGAGCAGTTCTTC.

The chain uses TRBV6-2 or TRBV6-3 and TRBJ2-3; a weak D match, TRBD1 (6 bases). Germline V gene data show CDR1 as MNHEY and CDR2 as SVGEGT. V was cut by 6 bases and J by 2 bases, with 15 bases left in between. The CDR3 consists of 15 residues. The CDR3 DNA sequence: TGTGCCAGCAGCGCTGCCGGGACACACACAGATACGCAGTATTTT. Protein: CASSAAGTHTDTQYF.